This TCR beta chain was retrieved from a study of T cell responses to AZD1222 COVID-19 vaccine. Study conclusions and caveats: Close to half of all spike-specific TCRs reportedly target regions of the variants that are unmutated. Spike regions recognized by vaccine-associated CD4 TCRs spanned the protein, led by 160-218 and 743-854. Females made up more of the donors, who were largely white British, and clonal diversity may have come out too low.

Generated by immunoSEQ multiplex PCR, the TCRdb table keeps only in-frame clones and is missing some. The data hold 100,000 to 150,000 clones, with roughly 93% observed a single time. V dropped 2 bases and J dropped 2 bases, with 5 bases sitting between them. Germline assignment: CDR1 LGHDT and CDR2 YNNKEL (reference sequence). CDR3 length equals 13 residues. As concerns this clone: Its target is unknown.

The input for sequencing was peripheral blood, taken 28 days after the second AZD1222 dose. This receptor was identified in an adult who received the AZD1222 COVID-19 vaccine. The chain has TRBV3-1 (or the pseudogene TRBV3-2) and TRBJ2-3, with D unclear. The CDR3 protein is CASSQFVTDTQYF. CDR3 nucleotides: TGTGCCAGCAGCCAATTTGTCACAGATACGCAGTATTTT.